Given below is one TCR beta chain in context. Antigen: not known. Clones were sequenced by immunoSEQ multiplex PCR, and TCRdb holds only the in-frame ones, with some missing. The sample lists over 250,000 clones, approximately 76% occurring once. This record belongs to a study of cytotoxic CD8 clonotypes in ibrutinib-treated CLL. Study overall: Following a median around 13 months of treatment, with a range of 6 to 36, response samples were taken.

Germline loops: CDR1 KGHSH, CDR2 LQKENI. This CDR3 has 18 residues. J lost 0 bases, V lost 5 bases, and 9 bases had no gene match. General observations from the study: On treatment, the uncommon public clonotypes contracted or remained stable. Against age-matched healthy donors, baseline clonality ran higher and tracked circulating CD8+ T-cell counts.

The V and J genes are TRBV18 and TRBJ2-6, with 8 bases aligning to TRBD1. Here the sequenced sample was PBMCs, taken at disease progression, from a patient treated with ibrutinib. This TCR was sampled from a human donor with chronic lymphocytic leukemia. The CDR3 spells CASSSRQGSPSGANVLTF. The DNA of the CDR3 is TGTGCCAGCTCATCGCGACAGGGGTCTCCCTCTGGGGCCAACGTCCTGACTTTC.